Listed below are T cell receptor beta chains from one sample, sequenced in a study of blood T cell repertoires in COVID-19. Profiled with immunoSEQ multiplex PCR; TCRdb holds only in-frame clones, not every one. The sample has over 200,000 clones; under 90% are singletons. The source material was PBMCs or T cells enriched from blood (not recorded which). These receptor sequences come from a man aged 55 to 70 who had recovered from COVID-19. CDR3s include the opening cysteine and the closing phenylalanine or tryptophan. A D gene is named only where the DNA matches it firmly. A clone size is listed for some rows: how often the clone was seen (once, few, many), or a class if it is expanded.

D gene: TRBD1; J gene: TRBJ1-2; V gene: TRBV5-6; clone size: few; CDR3 protein: CASSSLSRDRVNTF; CDR3 DNA: TGTGCCAGCAGCTCCCTATCCCGGGACAGGGTTAACACCTTC
D gene: -; J gene: TRBJ1-4; V gene: TRBV27; clone size: -; CDR3 protein: CASSSSGTTNEKLFF; CDR3 DNA: TGTGCCAGCAGTTCGTCAGGAACAACTAATGAAAAACTGTTTTTT
D gene: TRBD2; J gene: TRBJ2-1; V gene: TRBV7-9; clone size: -; CDR3 protein: CASSFSGGVFINEQFF; CDR3 DNA: TGTGCCAGCAGCTTTAGCGGGGGGGTGTTTATTAATGAGCAGTTCTTC
D gene: -; J gene: TRBJ1-2; V gene: TRBV5-1; clone size: -; CDR3 protein: CASSFRQNYGYTF; CDR3 DNA: TGCGCCAGCAGCTTCAGGCAAAACTATGGCTACACCTTC
D gene: TRBD1; J gene: TRBJ1-1; V gene: TRBV6-2/TRBV6-3; clone size: -; CDR3 protein: CASSRDSMNTEAFF; CDR3 DNA: TGTGCCAGCAGTCGGGACAGCATGAACACTGAAGCTTTCTTT
D gene: TRBD1; J gene: TRBJ2-2; V gene: TRBV4-1; clone size: -; CDR3 protein: CASSRGQGYTGELFF; CDR3 DNA: TGCGCCAGCAGCCGGGGACAGGGGTACACCGGGGAGCTGTTTTTT
D gene: TRBD1; J gene: TRBJ1-2; V gene: TRBV5-1; clone size: -; CDR3 protein: CASSGGQINYGYTF; CDR3 DNA: TGCGCCAGCAGCGGGGGACAGATTAACTATGGCTACACCTTC
D gene: -; J gene: TRBJ2-5; V gene: TRBV30; clone size: -; CDR3 protein: CAWSRRAGETQYF; CDR3 DNA: TGTGCCTGGAGTCGGCGGGCCGGGGAGACCCAGTACTTC
D gene: -; J gene: TRBJ2-2; V gene: TRBV7-9; clone size: -; CDR3 protein: CASSLAGGTPNTGELFF; CDR3 DNA: TGTGCCAGCAGCTTAGCGGGAGGAACGCCTAACACCGGGGAGCTGTTTTTT
D gene: TRBD1; J gene: TRBJ1-2; V gene: TRBV6-5; clone size: -; CDR3 protein: CASSGDREDYGYTF; CDR3 DNA: TGTGCCAGCAGCGGGGACAGGGAGGACTATGGCTACACCTTC
D gene: -; J gene: TRBJ1-5; V gene: TRBV7-2; clone size: -; CDR3 protein: CASSQMADQPQHF; CDR3 DNA: TGTGCCAGCAGCCAAATGGCGGATCAGCCCCAGCATTTT
D gene: TRBD1; J gene: TRBJ2-6; V gene: TRBV27; clone size: -; CDR3 protein: CASSLRTGHSGANVLTF; CDR3 DNA: TGTGCCAGCAGTTTACGGACAGGACACTCTGGGGCCAACGTCCTGACTTTC
D gene: TRBD2; J gene: TRBJ2-7; V gene: TRBV7-9; clone size: -; CDR3 protein: CASSARTSGGYEQYF; CDR3 DNA: TGTGCCAGCAGCGCAAGGACTAGCGGGGGCTACGAGCAGTACTTC
D gene: TRBD1; J gene: TRBJ1-6; V gene: TRBV27; clone size: -; CDR3 protein: CASSLSGTGYSPLHF; CDR3 DNA: TGTGCCAGCAGTTTATCTGGGACAGGGTATTCACCCCTCCACTTT
D gene: -; J gene: TRBJ1-6; V gene: TRBV3-1/TRBV3-2; clone size: once; CDR3 protein: CASSQRGGIYNSPLHF; CDR3 DNA: TGTGCCAGCAGCCAAAGGGGGGGAATCTATAATTCACCCCTCCACTTT
D gene: -; J gene: TRBJ1-1; V gene: TRBV6-5; clone size: -; CDR3 protein: CASSYKRRRAGTEAFF; CDR3 DNA: TGTGCCAGCAGTTACAAAAGGCGGCGCGCGGGCACTGAAGCTTTCTTT
D gene: -; J gene: TRBJ1-1; V gene: TRBV18; clone size: -; CDR3 protein: CASSPPWGSSGTEAFF; CDR3 DNA: TGTGCCAGCTCACCCCCGTGGGGCAGCTCAGGCACTGAAGCTTTCTTT
D gene: -; J gene: TRBJ1-6; V gene: TRBV11-2; clone size: -; CDR3 protein: CASSPSVRVLNSPLHF; CDR3 DNA: TGTGCCAGCAGCCCCTCGGTTCGGGTTCTCAATTCACCCCTCCACTTT
D gene: -; J gene: TRBJ1-1; V gene: TRBV7-2; clone size: -; CDR3 protein: CASSSNRVREEKPFF; CDR3 DNA: TGTGCCAGCAGCTCCAATCGAGTCAGGGAAGAGAAGCCTTTCTTT
D gene: TRBD1; J gene: TRBJ1-2; V gene: TRBV3-1/TRBV3-2; clone size: -; CDR3 protein: CASSQGPPLDRVAGYTF; CDR3 DNA: TGTGCCAGCAGCCAAGGACCCCCGCTCGACAGGGTGGCTGGCTACACCTTC
D gene: TRBD1; J gene: TRBJ2-7; V gene: TRBV5-1; clone size: -; CDR3 protein: CASSLAGTGEGEQYF; CDR3 DNA: TGCGCCAGCAGCTTGGCGGGGACAGGGGAGGGTGAGCAGTACTTC
D gene: TRBD1; J gene: TRBJ1-3; V gene: TRBV28; clone size: -; CDR3 protein: CASRVPGDRVGNTIYF; CDR3 DNA: TGTGCCAGCAGGGTCCCGGGAGACAGGGTTGGAAACACCATATATTTT
D gene: TRBD2; J gene: TRBJ2-5; V gene: TRBV5-1; clone size: few; CDR3 protein: CASSEVGLAGGPETQYF; CDR3 DNA: TGCGCCAGCAGCGAGGTGGGACTAGCGGGGGGGCCGGAGACCCAGTACTTC
D gene: -; J gene: TRBJ1-3; V gene: TRBV7-6; clone size: once; CDR3 protein: CASSLGPGSGNTIYF; CDR3 DNA: TGTGCCAGCAGCTTAGGGCCAGGATCTGGAAACACCATATATTTT
D gene: TRBD1; J gene: TRBJ1-1; V gene: TRBV5-4; clone size: -; CDR3 protein: CASGATGQGVYTEAFF; CDR3 DNA: TGTGCCAGCGGAGCCACGGGACAGGGGGTATACACTGAAGCTTTCTTT
D gene: TRBD1; J gene: TRBJ2-6; V gene: TRBV27; clone size: -; CDR3 protein: CASSLRGQGANVLTF; CDR3 DNA: TGTGCCAGCAGTCTCAGGGGGCAAGGGGCCAACGTCCTGACTTTC
D gene: TRBD1; J gene: TRBJ1-1; V gene: TRBV5-1; clone size: -; CDR3 protein: CASSLARDRVDTEAFF; CDR3 DNA: TGCGCCAGCAGCTTGGCAAGGGACAGGGTTGATACTGAAGCTTTCTTT
D gene: TRBD1; J gene: TRBJ1-1; V gene: TRBV2; clone size: -; CDR3 protein: CASSEGQGAGSSTEAFF; CDR3 DNA: TGTGCCAGCAGCGAGGGACAGGGGGCGGGGAGTAGCACTGAAGCTTTCTTT
D gene: -; J gene: TRBJ1-1; V gene: TRBV20-1; clone size: -; CDR3 protein: CSAHRGIEAFF; CDR3 DNA: TGCAGTGCTCACCGGGGGATTGAAGCTTTCTTT
D gene: TRBD2; J gene: TRBJ2-4; V gene: TRBV7-8; clone size: -; CDR3 protein: CASSLVLWGGTGKNIQYF; CDR3 DNA: TGTGCCAGCAGCTTAGTCTTGTGGGGGGGGACGGGCAAAAACATTCAGTACTTC
D gene: -; J gene: TRBJ2-3; V gene: TRBV6-4; clone size: -; CDR3 protein: CASSDTQGRIDTQYF; CDR3 DNA: TGTGCCAGCAGTGACACACAGGGGAGGATAGATACGCAGTATTTT
D gene: -; J gene: TRBJ1-3; V gene: TRBV29-1; clone size: -; CDR3 protein: CSVGGDGNTIYF; CDR3 DNA: TGCAGCGTTGGGGGGGATGGAAACACCATATATTTT